This is a list of T cell receptor beta chains from one sample in a study of T cells after yellow fever vaccination. In TCRdb, the 5' RACE reads were re-called with MiXCR into one record per CDR3 protein. The repertoire has approximately 600,000 distinct CDR3 sequences, about 12% of them found once; the top ten carry just under 15%. Source: PBMCs, taken on the day of the yellow fever booster vaccination. The source of these receptors is a man aged 30 to 45 who received the YFV17D yellow fever vaccine. Each CDR3 is given with its conserved first and last residue. D genes are given only for firm matches. Some rows mark clone size as missing; the rest say once, few, many or name a class of expanded clone.

cdr3_nt cdr3_aa v_call clone_size d_call j_call
TGTGCCAGCAGCCTCCATGGCGGTGACGAGCAGTACTTC CASSLHGGDEQYF TRBV7-6 few . TRBJ2-7
TGCGCCAGCACAAATAACCGGGGGGTTGTCACCGGGGAGCTGTTTTTT CASTNNRGVVTGELFF TRBV4-3 . TRBD2 TRBJ2-2
TGTGCCATCAGTGGATCCAGCGAGGGCGGGGAGCTGTTTTTT CAISGSSEGGELFF TRBV10-3 . . TRBJ2-2
TGTGCCAGCAGCCTCCTCGGGGCCTATAGACTAGCAGGATACAATGAGCAGTTCTTC CASSLLGAYRLAGYNEQFF TRBV4-2 . TRBD2 TRBJ2-1
TGTGCCAGCACCCGTGACAGGGGGGGCGAGCAGTTCTTC CASTRDRGGEQFF TRBV12-3/TRBV12-4 . TRBD1 TRBJ2-1
TGTGCCAGTAGTATAGGAGGGAAAAGCTCCTACAATGAGCAGTTCTTC CASSIGGKSSYNEQFF TRBV19 few . TRBJ2-1
TGTGCCAGCAGCCAAGAAGGTATAGGAGATACGCAGTATTTT CASSQEGIGDTQYF TRBV4-2 . . TRBJ2-3
TGCGCCAGCAGCGTAGACAGTCCAACAGATACGCAGTATTTT CASSVDSPTDTQYF TRBV5-1 few . TRBJ2-3
TGTGCCAGCAGCCCCACGGGGGTTGAAGGGGAAAAACTGTTTTTT CASSPTGVEGEKLFF TRBV7-2 . . TRBJ1-4
TGCGCCAGCAGCCAGCGACTGGTCACAGATACGCAGTATTTT CASSQRLVTDTQYF TRBV4-3 few . TRBJ2-3
TGTGCCAGCAGCGCCTGGGACTTACTGAACACTGAAGCTTTCTTT CASSAWDLLNTEAFF TRBV13 few . TRBJ1-1
TGTGCCAGCAGCTTAGTCACAGGGGGCGGTTACGGCATTCAGTACTTC CASSLVTGGGYGIQYF TRBV7-9 . TRBD1 TRBJ2-4
TGTGCCAGCAGCGTAGCTGTAGATGAGCAGTTCTTC CASSVAVDEQFF TRBV9 few . TRBJ2-1
TGTGCCAGCAGCTTCCCCCGGACAGGGAAACAGAACACCGGGGAGCTGTTTTTT CASSFPRTGKQNTGELFF TRBV11-2 few TRBD1 TRBJ2-2
TGTGCCAGCACGGAAGACCGCAGCTCTGGAAACACCATATATTTT CASTEDRSSGNTIYF TRBV12-3/TRBV12-4 many . TRBJ1-3
TGCAGCGTTGCGGAACAGGGAACGAACACCGGGGAGCTGTTTTTT CSVAEQGTNTGELFF TRBV29-1 few . TRBJ2-2
TGTGCCAGCAGCAAAGGTTGGGCAGGACCTGATGAAACGGGCTACGAGCAGTACTTC CASSKGWAGPDETGYEQYF TRBV21-1 few . TRBJ2-7